These T cell receptor beta chains were read from a single sample in a study of response to subunit inactivated influenza vaccine. TCRdb reprocessed the RT-PCR reads via MiXCR and lists one record per CDR3 protein. Among 710,000 or so distinct CDR3 sequences listed, about a sixth were seen once. Sequencing was performed on PBMCs from blood, taken about 11 days after vaccination. The receptors derive from a man aged 50 to 59 who received an inactivated influenza vaccine. Both conserved end residues are part of each CDR3. A D gene is named only where the DNA matches it firmly. Clone size is stated in some rows and not others, as once, few, many or a class when expanded.

abundance,j_gene,v_gene,d_gene,CDR3aa,CDR3nt
once,TRBJ2-1,TRBV15,.,CATSRGGPLDNEQFF,TGTGCCACCAGCAGAGGTGGGCCGCTGGACAATGAGCAGTTCTTC
few,TRBJ2-7,TRBV7-8,TRBD2,CASSSSGAPGYEQYF,TGTGCCAGCAGCTCTAGCGGGGCTCCCGGGTACGAGCAGTACTTC
.,TRBJ1-5,TRBV4-2,.,CASRQTAGGYGNQPQHF,TGTGCCAGCAGGCAAACTGCCGGGGGGTACGGCAATCAGCCCCAGCATTTT
.,TRBJ2-3,TRBV2,.,CASSRVRDSTDTQYF,TGTGCCAGCAGTCGGGTACGGGACAGCACAGATACGCAGTATTTT
.,TRBJ2-1,TRBV28,TRBD2,CASSTSGRAYNEQFF,TGTGCCAGCAGCACTAGCGGGAGGGCCTACAATGAGCAGTTCTTC
.,TRBJ2-1,TRBV7-8,TRBD1,CASSSYRGLLAVNEQFF,TGTGCCAGCAGCTCTTACAGGGGGCTGCTCGCTGTTAATGAGCAGTTCTTC
few,TRBJ2-3,TRBV29-1,.,CSSGGLAALTDTQYF,TGCAGCTCAGGGGGGCTAGCGGCCCTCACAGATACGCAGTATTTT
many,TRBJ2-3,TRBV6-5,TRBD2,CASSYARLAASTDTQYF,TGTGCCAGCAGTTACGCCCGACTAGCAGCTAGCACAGATACGCAGTATTTT
.,TRBJ2-3,TRBV10-3,TRBD2,CAIRGLAGAGTDTQYF,TGTGCCATCAGGGGACTAGCGGGGGCCGGCACAGATACGCAGTATTTT
many,TRBJ2-7,TRBV20-1,.,CSARDSRHSYEQYF,TGCAGTGCTAGAGATTCCAGACACTCCTACGAGCAGTACTTC
.,TRBJ2-7,TRBV20-1,TRBD2,CSARILAGPYEQYF,TGCAGTGCTAGAATACTAGCGGGACCCTACGAGCAGTACTTC
many,TRBJ2-2,TRBV7-3,.,CASSRDSLGPGELFF,TGTGCCAGCAGCCGGGACTCCTTAGGGCCCGGGGAGCTGTTTTTT
few,TRBJ2-3,TRBV29-1,TRBD2,CSKSGGGTDTQYF,TGCAGCAAAAGCGGGGGAGGCACAGATACGCAGTATTTT
few,TRBJ2-1,TRBV7-2,.,CASSSTRAVEQFF,TGTGCCAGCAGCTCGACTAGGGCCGTAGAGCAGTTCTTC
.,TRBJ2-7,TRBV6-4,.,CASSPGPAYEQYF,TGTGCCAGCAGTCCTGGACCAGCCTACGAGCAGTACTTC
.,TRBJ2-1,TRBV24-1,TRBD2,CATSDSGLAGGINEQFF,TGTGCCACCAGTGACTCCGGACTAGCGGGGGGGATCAATGAGCAGTTCTTC
few,TRBJ1-1,TRBV29-1,.,CSVDFRWGAFF,TGCAGCGTTGATTTCCGGTGGGGAGCTTTCTTT